This T cell receptor (beta chain) derives from a study of blood T cell repertoires in COVID-19. Authors' data handling: Quantification of nucleated cells was approximated via reference gene primer amplification. Produced via immunoSEQ multiplex PCR; TCRdb's table is partial and in-frame only. V, J and clone size derive from that table, while D and trimming were established from the DNA sequence. The sample includes approximately 200,000 clones, 84% of them seen just once. The age range of participants was about 18 to 90 years, with residence in fewer than 25 US areas. For recovered donors of Cohort 3, there were two negative PCRs, clearance, or symptom resolution. Material for sequencing was PBMCs or T cells enriched from blood (not recorded which). This TCR was recovered from a man aged 35-49 years who had recovered from COVID-19.

CDR3 DNA sequence: TGCGCCAGCAGCCCGCAGACTAGCGGGGGCACAGATACGCAGTATTTT. It encodes CASSPQTSGGTDTQYF. V usage is TRBV5-1 and J usage is TRBJ2-3; 11 bases align to TRBD2. CDR3 size: 16 residues. With V trimmed by 4 bases and J by 1 base, 5 bases remained unmatched. The germline CDR1 and CDR2 sequences are SGHRS and YFSETQ.